The entry below gives a single T cell receptor (beta chain) sequence along with its context. Antigen unknown. TCRdb's copy holds only in-frame clones and misses some; the assay was immunoSEQ multiplex PCR. The table shows 200,000 or so clones, with over 65% occurring only once. This record comes from a study of cytomegalovirus exposure and HLA in healthy donors. Broader study findings: Reportedly, diagnosis of cytomegalovirus status by the classifier showed high specificity and sensitivity.

Germline assignment: CDR1 WSHSY and CDR2 SAAADI. This CDR3 comprises 13 residues. The V gene lost 3 bases and the J gene lost 4 bases, with 9 bases spanning the gap. The donors were part of the validation cohort of around 110 subjects. That cohort was separate from the first cohort, which comprised 700 or so subjects. This receptor was identified in a young man in good health and CMV-seropositive. The V and J genes are TRBV10-2 and TRBJ1-2; D not certain. Input material: PBMCs. The CDR3 DNA follows: TGCGCCAGCAGTGACGACACCCTCTATGGCTACACCTTC. Translated: CASSDDTLYGYTF.